This T cell receptor (beta chain) was identified in a study of patients and donors after allogeneic stem cell transplantation. TCRdb reanalysed the RT-PCR reads using MiXCR and keeps one entry per CDR3 protein. Among 400,000 to 500,000 distinct CDR3 sequences listed, approximately 16% were seen once. Germline V gene lookup returns CDR1 SQVTM and CDR2 ANQGSEA. V shed 4 bases and J shed 1 base, with 10 bases lying between them. The CDR3 covers 13 residues. This clonotype was detected only a few times. The V gene is TRBV29-1, the J gene TRBJ1-1; unclear D gene. This sequence was found in a human donor who was either an allogeneic HSCT recipient or a stem cell or donor lymphocyte infusion donor (not recorded which). It is not recorded whose cells these are; they may come from a transplant donor. The sample consisted of blood, either unsorted or a sorted T cell fraction (not recorded which). CDR3: CSVVSRQNTEAFF. The DNA of the CDR3 is TGCAGCGTTGTGAGTCGGCAGAACACTGAAGCTTTCTTT. The whole variable domain, filled in from reference TRBV29-1 and TRBJ1-1, reads SAVISQKPSRDICQRGTSLTIQCQVDSQVTMMFWYRQQPGQSLTLIATANQGSEATYESGFVIDKFPISRPNLTFSTLTVSNMSPEDSSIYLCSVVSRQNTEAFFGQGTRLTVV.